A single sample gave rise to the 9 T cell receptor beta chains below, sequenced in a study of response to subunit inactivated influenza vaccine. TCRdb re-called the RT-PCR reads with MiXCR, one entry per CDR3 protein. The sample shows 500,000 to 600,000 distinct CDR3 sequences, 6.5% to 8% of them seen only once. Here the sequenced sample was PBMCs from blood, taken approximately 25 months after vaccination. The receptor source for this set is a man aged 45 to 75 who received an inactivated influenza vaccine.

A remark on this clonotype: One junction end does not reproduce the germline sequence, and a read error may be involved. This chain links TRBV4-3 with TRBJ1-3, with D unclear. The CDR3 runs 17 residues. Germline V gives CDR1 LGHNA, CDR2 YSLEER. The CDR3 is CASSQDVGFLSVNTIYF. CDR3 bases: TGCGCCAGCAGCCAAGATGTGGGGTTTCTCTCTGTAAACACCATATATTTT.

This clonotype was seen a handful of times. The rearrangement links TRBV7-9 to TRBJ2-1; D gene unclear. Between the trimmed V and J ends, which lost 1 base and 9 bases, there was a span of 7 bases. In germline, CDR1 is SEHNR, CDR2 FQNEAQ (reference sequence). The CDR3 length is 12 residues. CDR3 DNA sequence: TGTGCCAGCAGCTTAGGGTGGTCTGAGCAGTTCTTC. It specifies CASSLGWSEQFF.

This clonotype was counted at least ten times. The V gene is TRBV12-3 or TRBV12-4, the J gene TRBJ1-2; tentative D call: TRBD1 (6 bases). The CDR3 totals 12 residues. The germline V and J ends were trimmed by 4 bases and 11 bases, with 14 bases remaining between them. The CDR3 loop reads CASSSPQGIYTF. The CDR3, as DNA: TGTGCCAGCAGTTCCCCTCAGGGGATTTACACCTTC.

This clonotype showed up just once. Relative to the germline gene, one junction end is altered; a read error may explain this. V gene TRBV20-1 combines with J gene TRBJ2-1; TRBD2 aligns across 16 bases. CDR1 and CDR2 from the germline V gene are DFQATT and SNEGSKA (reference sequence). The CDR3 totals 16 residues. CDR3 loop: CCARASGTSGGAEQFF. The DNA of the CDR3 is TGCTGTGCTAGGGCTTCCGGGACTAGCGGGGGGGCAGAGCAGTTCTTC.

J is TRBJ1-1 and V is TRBV6-2 or TRBV6-3; D is unclear. The CDR3 sequence is 16 residues long. With 0 bases removed from V and 0 bases from J, the gap between germline ends came to 11 bases. Looked up from germline, CDR1 is MNHEY and CDR2 is SVGEGT. CDR3 loop: CASSYSEVAMNTEAFF. The CDR3 DNA sequence: TGTGCCAGCAGTTACTCGGAGGTTGCCATGAACACTGAAGCTTTCTTT.

This clonotype showed up just a few times. The V call is TRBV5-1, the J call TRBJ1-1; TRBD1 aligns across 8 bases. The germline V gene has CDR1 SGHRS and CDR2 YFSETQ. J lost 6 bases, V lost 4 bases, and 14 bases had no gene match. The CDR3 sequence is 16 residues long. The CDR3 DNA reads as TGCGCCAGCAGCGGCGGGGGACAGGCAGGGCGGGCTGAAGCTTTCTTT. Protein sequence: CASSGGGQAGRAEAFF.

This clonotype was seen a few times. The chain employs TRBV7-9 and TRBJ2-1, with 10 positions matching TRBD2. This CDR3 spans 14 amino acids. Trimming removed 3 bases from V and 9 bases from J; junction bases left unmatched: 5. Germline loops: CDR1 SEHNR, CDR2 FQNEAQ (reference sequence). CDR3 in amino acids: CASSFTSGTVEQFF. The CDR3 DNA is TGTGCCAGCAGCTTCACTAGCGGGACGGTTGAGCAGTTCTTC.

The chain combines TRBV16 with TRBJ1-1; D might be TRBD1 (5 bases). The V gene's germline CDR1 is KGHSY and CDR2 FQNENV. With 2 bases removed from V and 4 bases from J, the gap between germline ends came to 11 bases. This CDR3 region has 14 residues. DNA for the CDR3: TGTGCCAGCAGCCAAGGGGGATATGGCACTGAAGCTTTCTTT. Encoded protein: CASSQGGYGTEAFF.

In its sample, this clonotype was seen a few times. The chain is built from TRBV19 and TRBJ2-1; 9 bases are a match to TRBD1. The CDR3 spans 14 residues. CDR1 is LNHDA and CDR2 is SQIVND in the germline V gene (reference sequence). J gave up 8 bases and V 7 bases, and 9 bases lay outside the gene matches. The CDR3 loop is CASTNTGGKDEQFF. The CDR3, as DNA: TGTGCCAGTACCAACACAGGGGGCAAGGATGAGCAGTTCTTC.